This T cell receptor (beta chain) emerged from a study of blood T cell repertoires in COVID-19. Study-wide background: Acute and convalescent COVID-19 specimens originated in the United States, Italy and Spain. T cells, B-cell-depleted T cells, or PBMCs supplied cDNA or gDNA.

Per the original data handling: Amplification of reference gene primers was used by the study to estimate nucleated cell counts. Repertoires were generated with immunoSEQ multiplex PCR, while TCRdb's copy carries only in-frame clones and drops some. The V and J calls and clone size are taken from that table; D and trimming were inferred from the DNA. The sample has about 55,000 clones, around nine tenths seen once. The sequence came from a human donor with active COVID-19. The donor label of this sample is uncertain. The sample consisted of peripheral blood.

DNA for the CDR3: TGTGCCAGCAGTTACTCGACGGCTCAAGCGTTCTACGAGCAGTACTTC. As protein: CASSYSTAQAFYEQYF. This sequence joins TRBV6-5 and TRBJ2-7; D ambiguous. Germline V gene lookup returns CDR1 MNHEY and CDR2 SVGAGI. The CDR3 is made up of 16 amino acids. Trimming took off 0 bases at V and 3 bases at J, with 15 bases between the two ends.